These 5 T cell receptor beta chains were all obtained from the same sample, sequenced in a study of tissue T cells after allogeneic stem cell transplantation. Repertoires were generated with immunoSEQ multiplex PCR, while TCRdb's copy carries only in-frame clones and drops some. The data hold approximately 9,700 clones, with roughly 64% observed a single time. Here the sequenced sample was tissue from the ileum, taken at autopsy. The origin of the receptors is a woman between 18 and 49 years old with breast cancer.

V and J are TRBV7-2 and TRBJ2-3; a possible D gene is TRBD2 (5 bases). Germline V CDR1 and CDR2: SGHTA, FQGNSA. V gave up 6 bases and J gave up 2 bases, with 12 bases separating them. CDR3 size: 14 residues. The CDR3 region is CASSPDGNTDTQYF. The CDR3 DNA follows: TGTGCCAGCAGTCCAGACGGGAACACAGATACGCAGTATTTT.

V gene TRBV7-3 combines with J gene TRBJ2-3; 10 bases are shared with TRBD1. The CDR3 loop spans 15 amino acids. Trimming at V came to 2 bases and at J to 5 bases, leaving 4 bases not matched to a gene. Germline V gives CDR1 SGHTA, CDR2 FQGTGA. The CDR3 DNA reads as TGTGCCAGCAGCTTACAGACAGGGGGCGGAGATACGCAGTATTTT. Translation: CASSLQTGGGDTQYF.

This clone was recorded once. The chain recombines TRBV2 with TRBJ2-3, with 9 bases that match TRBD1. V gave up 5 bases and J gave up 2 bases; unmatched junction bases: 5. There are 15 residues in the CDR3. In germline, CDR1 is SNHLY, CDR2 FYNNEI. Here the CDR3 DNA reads TGTGCCAGCAGTCCCCGGACAGGGGCCACAGATACGCAGTATTTT. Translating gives CASSPRTGATDTQYF.

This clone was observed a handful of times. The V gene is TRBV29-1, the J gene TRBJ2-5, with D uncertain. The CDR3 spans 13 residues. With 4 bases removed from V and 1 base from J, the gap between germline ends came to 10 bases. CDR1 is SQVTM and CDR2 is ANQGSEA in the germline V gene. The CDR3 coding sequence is TGCAGCGTTGGTAGAGACGGCCAAGAGACCCAGTACTTC. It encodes CSVGRDGQETQYF.

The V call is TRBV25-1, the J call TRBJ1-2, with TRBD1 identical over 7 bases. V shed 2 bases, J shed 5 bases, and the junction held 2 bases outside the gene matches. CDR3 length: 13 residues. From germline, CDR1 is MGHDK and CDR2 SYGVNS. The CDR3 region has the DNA TGTGCCAGCAGTGAACAGGGGGGGTATGGCTACACCTTC. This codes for CASSEQGGYGYTF.